The entry that follows covers one T cell receptor beta chain sequence. The sample is drawn from a study of blood T cell repertoires in COVID-19. Study overall: Sites in the United States, Italy and Spain provided acute and convalescent COVID-19 samples.

Sequencing was performed with immunoSEQ multiplex PCR; in TCRdb, only in-frame clones are kept and a portion is missing. The repertoire holds about 210,000 clones, 80% to 85% seen once, with roughly a tenth in the top ten. Germline V gene sequence: CDR1 SGHRS, CDR2 YFSETQ. The CDR3 is 12 residues long. The V gene lost 5 bases and the J gene lost 2 bases, with 5 bases spanning the gap. Sequencing was carried out using peripheral blood. The TCR sequence derives from a woman older than 75 with COVID-19, enrolled during active disease. The chain links TRBV5-1 to TRBJ1-3; D gene unclear. The CDR3 nucleotides are TGCGCCAGCAGAAACACTGGAAACACCATATATTTT. Translating gives CASRNTGNTIYF. The whole variable domain, remainder taken from reference TRBV5-1 and TRBJ1-3, is KAGVTQTPRYLIKTRGQQVTLSCSPISGHRSVSWYQQTPGQGLQFLFEYFSETQRNKGNFPGRFSGRQFSNSRSEMNVSTLELGDSALYLCASRNTGNTIYFGEGSWLTVV.